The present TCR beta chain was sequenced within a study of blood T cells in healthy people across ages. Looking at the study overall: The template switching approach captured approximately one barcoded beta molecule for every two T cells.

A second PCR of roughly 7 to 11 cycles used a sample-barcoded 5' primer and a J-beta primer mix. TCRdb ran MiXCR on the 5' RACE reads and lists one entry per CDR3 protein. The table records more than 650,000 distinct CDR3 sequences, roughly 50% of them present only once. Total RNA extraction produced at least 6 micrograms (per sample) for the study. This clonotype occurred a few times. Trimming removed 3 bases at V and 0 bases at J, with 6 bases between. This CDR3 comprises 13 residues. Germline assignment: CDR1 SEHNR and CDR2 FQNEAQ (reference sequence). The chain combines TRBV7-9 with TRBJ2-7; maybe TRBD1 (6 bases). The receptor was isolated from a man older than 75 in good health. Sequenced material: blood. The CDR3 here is CASSLGHSYEQYF. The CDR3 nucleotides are TGTGCCAGCAGCTTGGGACACTCCTACGAGCAGTACTTC. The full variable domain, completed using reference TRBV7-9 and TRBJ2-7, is DTGVSQNPRHKITKRGQNVTFRCDPISEHNRLYWYRQTLGQGPEFLTYFQNEAQLEKSRLLSDRFSAERPKGSFSTLEIQRTEQGDSAMYLCASSLGHSYEQYFGPGTRLTVT.